This section outlines one TCR beta chain sequence together with its context. Other nucleotide sequences from this sample produce the same CDR3. This entry is derived from a study of blood T cell repertoires in COVID-19. Participants were aged roughly 18 to 89 years from approximately 25 US areas. Assignments of participants to cohorts depended upon their own reported clinical history. Assay used: immunoSEQ multiplex PCR; TCRdb lists only in-frame clones, some missing. This table holds 250,000 to 300,000 clones, 85% to 90% found once. V shed 1 base, J shed 2 bases, and the junction held 0 bases outside the gene matches. The CDR3 extends over 14 amino acids. Germline values: CDR1 SGHRS, CDR2 YFSETQ.

This sequence joins TRBV5-1 and TRBJ1-5; 7 nucleotides align to TRBD1. The receptor's source is a man aged 35-49 years who had recovered from COVID-19. The source material was PBMCs or T cells enriched from blood (not recorded which). CDR3 bases: TGCGCCAGCAGCTTGACAGGGGGCAATCAGCCCCAGCATTTT. Translation gives CASSLTGGNQPQHF.